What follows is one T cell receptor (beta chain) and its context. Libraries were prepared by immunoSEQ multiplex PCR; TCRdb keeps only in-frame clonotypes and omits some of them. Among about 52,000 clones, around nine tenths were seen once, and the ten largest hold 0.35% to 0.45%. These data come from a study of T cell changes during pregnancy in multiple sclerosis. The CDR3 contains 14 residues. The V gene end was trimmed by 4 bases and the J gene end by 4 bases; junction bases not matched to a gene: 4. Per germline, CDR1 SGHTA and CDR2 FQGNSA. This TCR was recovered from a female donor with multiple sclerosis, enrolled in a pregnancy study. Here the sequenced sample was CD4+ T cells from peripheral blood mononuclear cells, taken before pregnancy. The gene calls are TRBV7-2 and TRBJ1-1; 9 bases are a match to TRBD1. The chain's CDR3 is CASSYRGQGTEAFF. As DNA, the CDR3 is TGTGCCAGCAGCTACAGGGGGCAGGGCACTGAAGCTTTCTTT.